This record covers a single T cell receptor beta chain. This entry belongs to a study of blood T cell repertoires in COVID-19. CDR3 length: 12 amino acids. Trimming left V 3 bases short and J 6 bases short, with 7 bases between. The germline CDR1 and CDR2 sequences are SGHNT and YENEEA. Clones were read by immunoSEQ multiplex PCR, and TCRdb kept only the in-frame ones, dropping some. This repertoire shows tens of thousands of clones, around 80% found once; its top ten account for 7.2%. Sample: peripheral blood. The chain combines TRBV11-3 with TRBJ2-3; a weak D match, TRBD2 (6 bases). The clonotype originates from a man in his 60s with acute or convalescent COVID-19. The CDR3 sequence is CASSLEGDTQYF. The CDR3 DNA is TGTGCCAGCAGCTTGGAGGGGGATACGCAGTATTTT.